This T cell receptor beta chain came from a study of blood T cell repertoires in COVID-19. Across the whole study: Sites in the United States, Italy and Spain provided acute and convalescent COVID-19 samples. PBMCs, B-cell-depleted T cells, or T cells were the source of the cDNA or gDNA that made up the material.

Original handling: Estimated nucleated cell counts came from reference gene primer amplification. TCRdb's table, derived via immunoSEQ multiplex PCR, lists solely in-frame clones and lacks some. For V, J and clone size, that table is used; D and trimming come from the DNA. The sample holds about 220,000 clones, approximately 86% seen once. J gave up 5 bases and V 0 bases, and 10 bases lay outside the gene matches. Germline V gene sequence: CDR1 MGHRA, CDR2 YSYEKL. The CDR3 has 18 amino acids. The sequence was collected from a woman older than 75 with acute or convalescent COVID-19. Sequenced: peripheral blood. The chain couples TRBV4-1 to TRBJ2-2; the match to TRBD2 covers 9 bases. Written as DNA, the CDR3 is TGCGCCAGCAGCCAAGATGGGACTAGCAGTGCGGGGACCGGGGAGCTGTTTTTT. This sequence encodes CASSQDGTSSAGTGELFF.